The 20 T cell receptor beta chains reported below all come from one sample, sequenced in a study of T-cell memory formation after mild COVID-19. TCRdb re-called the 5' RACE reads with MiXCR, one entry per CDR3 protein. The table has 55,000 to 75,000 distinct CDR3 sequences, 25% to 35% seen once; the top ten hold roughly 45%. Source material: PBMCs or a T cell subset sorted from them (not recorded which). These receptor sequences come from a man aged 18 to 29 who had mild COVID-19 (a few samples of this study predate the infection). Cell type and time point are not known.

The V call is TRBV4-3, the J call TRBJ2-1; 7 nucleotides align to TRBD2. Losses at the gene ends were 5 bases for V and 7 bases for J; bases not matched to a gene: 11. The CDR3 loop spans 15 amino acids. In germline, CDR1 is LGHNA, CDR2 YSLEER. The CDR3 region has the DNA TGCGCCAGCAGCGGTGGGAGGGCGCGGTTTAATGAGCAGTTCTTC. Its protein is CASSGGRARFNEQFF.

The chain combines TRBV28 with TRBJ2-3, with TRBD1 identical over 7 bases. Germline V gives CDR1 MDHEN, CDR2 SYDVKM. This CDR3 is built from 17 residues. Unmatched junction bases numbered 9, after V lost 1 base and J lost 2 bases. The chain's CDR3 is CASSLYWTGGPTDTQYF. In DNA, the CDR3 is TGTGCCAGCAGTTTATACTGGACAGGAGGCCCCACAGATACGCAGTATTTT.

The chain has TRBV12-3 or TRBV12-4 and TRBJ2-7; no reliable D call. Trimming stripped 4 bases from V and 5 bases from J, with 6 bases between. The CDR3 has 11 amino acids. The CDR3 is CASSSSNEQYF. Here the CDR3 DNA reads TGTGCCAGCAGTTCAAGTAACGAGCAGTACTTC.

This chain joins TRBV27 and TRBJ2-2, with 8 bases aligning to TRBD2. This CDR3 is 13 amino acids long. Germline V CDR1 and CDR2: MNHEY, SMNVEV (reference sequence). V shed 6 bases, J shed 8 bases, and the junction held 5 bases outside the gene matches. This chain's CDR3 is CASRLGGAGELFF. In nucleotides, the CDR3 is TGTGCCAGCAGGCTCGGGGGGGCGGGGGAGCTGTTTTTT.

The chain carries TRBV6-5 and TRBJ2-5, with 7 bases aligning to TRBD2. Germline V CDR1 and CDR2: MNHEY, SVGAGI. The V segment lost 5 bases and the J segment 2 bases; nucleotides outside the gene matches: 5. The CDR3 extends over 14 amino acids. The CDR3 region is CASSNLGGQETQYF. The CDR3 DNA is TGTGCCAGCAGTAACCTCGGGGGGCAAGAGACCCAGTACTTC.

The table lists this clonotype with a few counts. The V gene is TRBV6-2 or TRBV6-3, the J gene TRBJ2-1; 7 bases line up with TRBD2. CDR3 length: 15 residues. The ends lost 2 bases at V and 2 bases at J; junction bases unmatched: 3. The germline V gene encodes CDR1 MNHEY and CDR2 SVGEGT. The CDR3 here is CASSYRAGAYNEQFF. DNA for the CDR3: TGTGCCAGCAGTTACAGGGCGGGGGCCTACAATGAGCAGTTCTTC.

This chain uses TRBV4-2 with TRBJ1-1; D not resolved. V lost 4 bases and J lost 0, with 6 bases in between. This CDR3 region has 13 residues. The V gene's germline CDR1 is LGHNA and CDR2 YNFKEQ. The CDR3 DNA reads TGTGCCAGCAGCCCCGGTTTGAACACTGAAGCTTTCTTT. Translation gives CASSPGLNTEAFF.

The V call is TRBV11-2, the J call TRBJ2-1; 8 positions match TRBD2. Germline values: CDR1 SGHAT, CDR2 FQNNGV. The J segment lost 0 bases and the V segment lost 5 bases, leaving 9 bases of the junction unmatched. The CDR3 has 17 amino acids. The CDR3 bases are TGTGCCAGCAGCCCCTTTAGCGGGGTGAGCTCCTACAATGAGCAGTTCTTC. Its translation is CASSPFSGVSSYNEQFF.

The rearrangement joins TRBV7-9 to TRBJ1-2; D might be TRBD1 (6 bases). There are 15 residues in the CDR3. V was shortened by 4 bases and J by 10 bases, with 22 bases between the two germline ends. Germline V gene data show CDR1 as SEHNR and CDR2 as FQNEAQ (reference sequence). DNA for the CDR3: TGTGCCAGCAGCTCCACTAGGGGGTACGGAATGGCCTACACCTTC. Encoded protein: CASSSTRGYGMAYTF. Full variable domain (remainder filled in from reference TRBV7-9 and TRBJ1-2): DTGVSQNPRHKITKRGQNVTFRCDPISEHNRLYWYRQTLGQGPEFLTYFQNEAQLEKSRLLSDRFSAERPKGSFSTLEIQRTEQGDSAMYLCASSSTRGYGMAYTFGSGTRLTVV.

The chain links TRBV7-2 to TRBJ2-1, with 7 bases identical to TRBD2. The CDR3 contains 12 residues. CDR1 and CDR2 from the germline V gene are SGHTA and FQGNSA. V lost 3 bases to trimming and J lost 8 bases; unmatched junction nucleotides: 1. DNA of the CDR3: TGTGCCAGCAGCTTCGCGGGGGATGAGCAGTTCTTC. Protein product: CASSFAGDEQFF.

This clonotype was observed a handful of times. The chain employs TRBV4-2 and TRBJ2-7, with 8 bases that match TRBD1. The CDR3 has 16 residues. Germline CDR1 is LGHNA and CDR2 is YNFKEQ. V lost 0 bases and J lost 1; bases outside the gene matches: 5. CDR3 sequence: CASSQEAGGASYEQYF. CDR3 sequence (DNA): TGTGCCAGCAGCCAAGAGGCAGGGGGCGCGTCCTACGAGCAGTACTTC.

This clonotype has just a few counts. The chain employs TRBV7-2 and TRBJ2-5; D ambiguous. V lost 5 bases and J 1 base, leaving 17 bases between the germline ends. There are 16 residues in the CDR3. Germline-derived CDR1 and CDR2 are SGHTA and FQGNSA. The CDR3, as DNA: TGTGCCAGCAGCCGAAGCGTCACAAACTTCCAAGAGACCCAGTACTTC. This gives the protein CASSRSVTNFQETQYF.

The CDR3 loop is CASTPGTGFTEAFF. CDR3 bases: TGTGCCAGTACCCCCGGGACAGGGTTCACTGAAGCTTTCTTT. The chain uses TRBV19 and TRBJ1-1, with 9 bases fitting TRBD1. The CDR3 is 14 residues long. Germline V gene sequence: CDR1 LNHDA, CDR2 SQIVND (reference sequence). J gave up 4 bases and V 7 bases, and 7 bases lay outside the gene matches.

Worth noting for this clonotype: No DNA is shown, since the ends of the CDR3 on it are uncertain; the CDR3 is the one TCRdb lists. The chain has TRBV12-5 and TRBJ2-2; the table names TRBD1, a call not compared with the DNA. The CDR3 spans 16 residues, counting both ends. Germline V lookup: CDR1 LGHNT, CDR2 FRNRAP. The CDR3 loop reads CASGRTLQNTGELFFF.

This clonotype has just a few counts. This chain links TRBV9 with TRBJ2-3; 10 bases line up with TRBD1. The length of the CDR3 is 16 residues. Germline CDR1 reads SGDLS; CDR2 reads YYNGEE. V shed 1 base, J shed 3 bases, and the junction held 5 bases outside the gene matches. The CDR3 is CASSVPRTGGTDTQYF. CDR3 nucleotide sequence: TGTGCCAGCAGCGTACCGAGGACAGGGGGAACAGATACGCAGTATTTT. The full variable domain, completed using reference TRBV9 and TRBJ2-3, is DSGVTQTPKHLITATGQRVTLRCSPRSGDLSVYWYQQSLDQGLQFLIQYYNGEERAKGNILERFSAQQFPDLHSELNLSSLELGDSALYFCASSVPRTGGTDTQYFGPGTRLTVL.

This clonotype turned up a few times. CDR3 DNA: TGTGCCAGCAGTTTGCCTGGGACAGGGTTTGCCTACGAGCAGTACTTC. It encodes CASSLPGTGFAYEQYF. The chain carries TRBV6-6 and TRBJ2-7; 9 positions agree with TRBD1. The CDR3 sequence is 16 residues long. The ends lost 4 bases at V and 2 bases at J; junction bases unmatched: 9. The germline V gene has CDR1 MNHNY and CDR2 SVGAGI (reference sequence).

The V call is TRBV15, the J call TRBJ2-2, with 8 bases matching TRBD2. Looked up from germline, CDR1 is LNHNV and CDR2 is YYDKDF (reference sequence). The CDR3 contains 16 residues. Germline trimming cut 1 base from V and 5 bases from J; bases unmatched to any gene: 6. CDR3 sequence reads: CATSRVAGGATGELFF. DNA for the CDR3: TGTGCCACCAGCAGAGTGGCCGGGGGGGCAACCGGGGAGCTGTTTTTT.

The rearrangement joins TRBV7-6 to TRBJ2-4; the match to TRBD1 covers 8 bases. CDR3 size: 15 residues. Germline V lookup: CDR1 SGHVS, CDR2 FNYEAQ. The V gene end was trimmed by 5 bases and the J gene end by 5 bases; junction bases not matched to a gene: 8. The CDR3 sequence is CASSGQGDRQNIQYF. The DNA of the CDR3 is TGTGCCAGCAGCGGACAGGGAGATCGACAAAACATTCAGTACTTC.

CDR3 sequence reads: CASSQSGTGVDEQYF. The CDR3 DNA sequence: TGTGCCAGCAGCCAGTCCGGGACGGGTGTCGACGAGCAGTACTTC. This chain joins TRBV7-9 and TRBJ2-7; D is tentatively TRBD1 or TRBD2 (5 bases each). CDR3 length: 15 amino acids. V was trimmed by 5 bases and J by 5 bases, leaving 19 bases between them. The germline V gene encodes CDR1 SEHNR and CDR2 FQNEAQ (reference sequence).

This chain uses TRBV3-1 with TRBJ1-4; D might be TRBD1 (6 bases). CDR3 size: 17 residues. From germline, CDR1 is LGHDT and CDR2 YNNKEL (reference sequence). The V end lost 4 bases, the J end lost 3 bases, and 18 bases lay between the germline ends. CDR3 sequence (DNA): TGTGCCAGCAGCCCTTACGAGGGGGACGGCGCTAATGAAAAACTGTTTTTT. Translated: CASSPYEGDGANEKLFF.